These T cell receptor beta chains were read from a single sample in a study of spatial heterogeneity in lung cancer. TCRdb itself ran the 5' RACE reads through MiXCR, one entry per CDR3 protein. The data contain some 5,000 distinct CDR3 sequences, roughly 3.9% of them singletons. Sequences were derived from normal lung tissue next to the tumor, sampled at surgery. Receptors originate from a male donor with early-stage non-small cell lung cancer. The CDR3 runs from the conserved cysteine through the conserved F or W. The D gene is left open where the match is weak. Not every row has a clone size; where given, it reads once, few, many or a size class.

CASSPIAGGYTGELFF TGTGCCAGCAGCCCTATAGCGGGAGGCTACACCGGGGAGCTGTTTTTT medium-sized TRBV2 TRBD2 TRBJ2-2
CASSPPGSYTEAFF TGTGCCAGCTCACCACCGGGGAGCTACACTGAAGCTTTCTTT many TRBV18 . TRBJ1-1
CASSAKGRNQETQYF TGTGCCAGCAGTGCAAAGGGACGGAACCAAGAGACCCAGTACTTC many TRBV2 . TRBJ2-5
CASSGTTSGSPDTQYF TGTGCCAGCAGTGGAACGACTAGCGGGAGTCCAGATACGCAGTATTTT many TRBV2 TRBD2 TRBJ2-3
CASSFSGTYNEQFF TGTGCCAGCAGTTTTAGCGGGACTTACAATGAGCAGTTCTTC many TRBV27 TRBD2 TRBJ2-1
CASSLRGSDSNEQFF TGTGCCAGCAGCTTACGGGGGAGTGATTCCAATGAGCAGTTCTTC medium-sized TRBV7-9 . TRBJ2-1
CASSPGVLTSYEQYF TGTGCCAGCAGCCCCGGGGTCCTCACTTCCTACGAGCAGTACTTC many TRBV11-2 . TRBJ2-7
CASSSGIPLSYNEQFF TGTGCCAGCAGCTCAGGGATCCCACTTAGCTACAATGAGCAGTTCTTC many TRBV12-3/TRBV12-4 . TRBJ2-1
CASSPTGGTTEAFF TGTGCCAGCAGCCCGACAGGGGGGACCACTGAAGCTTTCTTT many TRBV3-1 TRBD1 TRBJ1-1
CSARDRQGPREAFF TGCAGTGCTAGAGATAGGCAGGGGCCAAGGGAAGCTTTCTTT many TRBV20-1 . TRBJ1-1
CASSQEARTDTQYF TGTGCCAGCAGCCAAGAAGCCCGCACAGATACGCAGTATTTT medium-sized TRBV3-1 . TRBJ2-3
CASSFRGDSWEVDEQFF TGTGCCAGCAGTTTTAGGGGGGACTCCTGGGAGGTCGATGAGCAGTTCTTC medium-sized TRBV27 . TRBJ2-1
CASSPFAGGSREQYF TGTGCCAGCAGCCCCTTCGCGGGAGGCAGTCGCGAGCAGTACTTC many TRBV7-9 TRBD2 TRBJ2-7
CSARVNSGRGDVDTQYF TGCAGTGCTAGAGTGAATAGCGGGAGAGGAGATGTAGATACGCAGTATTTT medium-sized TRBV20-1 TRBD2 TRBJ2-3
CASSLAGDYQPQHF TGTGCCAGCAGCTTAGCTGGGGATTATCAGCCCCAGCATTTT many TRBV13 . TRBJ1-5
CASSLTSGRNTGELFF TGCGCCAGCAGCTTGACTAGCGGGAGAAACACCGGGGAGCTGTTTTTT . TRBV5-1 TRBD2 TRBJ2-2
CASSSSGLQTEKLFF TGTGCCAGCAGTTCCTCGGGCCTCCAAACCGAAAAACTGTTTTTT medium-sized TRBV27 . TRBJ1-4
CASSLTGGKNIQYF TGTGCCAGCAGCCTAACAGGAGGCAAAAACATTCAGTACTTC many TRBV7-9 . TRBJ2-4
CASRLDNSYEQYF TGTGCCAGCAGACTCGACAACTCCTACGAGCAGTACTTC many TRBV2 . TRBJ2-7
CSARAASGNTDTQYF TGCAGTGCTAGAGCGGCTAGCGGGAACACAGATACGCAGTATTTT few TRBV20-1 TRBD2 TRBJ2-3
CASSYRSYGYTF TGTGCCAGCAGTTACCGCTCCTATGGCTACACCTTC many TRBV6-6 . TRBJ1-2
CSARSLTDEQYF TGCAGCGCCAGGAGTCTCACCGACGAGCAGTACTTC many TRBV29-1 . TRBJ2-7
CASSPGMYGQPQHF TGCGCCAGCAGCCCAGGGATGTATGGTCAGCCCCAGCATTTT . TRBV5-1 . TRBJ1-5
CASSSYRGPEAFF TGTGCCAGCAGCTCCTACAGGGGCCCTGAAGCTTTCTTT many TRBV7-9 TRBD1 TRBJ1-1
CASSLAVYNEQFF TGTGCCAGCAGCTTAGCAGTTTACAATGAGCAGTTCTTC medium-sized TRBV7-2 . TRBJ2-1
CASSLTGQGDYSPLHF TGTGCCAGCAGTTTAACGGGACAGGGAGATTATTCACCCCTCCACTTT large TRBV27 TRBD1 TRBJ1-6
CASSPSTGRSYNEQFF TGTGCCAGCTCACCATCGACAGGGCGCTCCTACAATGAGCAGTTCTTC medium-sized TRBV18 TRBD1 TRBJ2-1
CSVVKIRDEQFF TGCAGCGTTGTCAAGATTCGGGATGAGCAGTTCTTC many TRBV29-1 . TRBJ2-1
CASSQGKVGVVTEAFF TGTGCCAGCAGCCAGGGGAAAGTAGGGGTGGTCACTGAAGCTTTCTTT medium-sized TRBV3-1 . TRBJ1-1
CASGDGHSPLHF TGTGCCAGCGGGGACGGACATTCACCCCTCCACTTT many TRBV5-6 . TRBJ1-6
CASSLDFENEQFF TGTGCCAGCAGCTTGGACTTCGAAAATGAGCAGTTCTTC many TRBV5-4 . TRBJ2-1
CAISEFERDTQYF TGTGCCATCAGTGAGTTTGAGCGGGATACGCAGTATTTT medium-sized TRBV10-3 . TRBJ2-3
CASTPGTGGGTEAFF TGTGCCAGCACCCCCGGGACAGGGGGCGGCACTGAAGCTTTCTTT . TRBV2 TRBD1 TRBJ1-1
CASRSELVGDNEQFF TGTGCCAGTAGATCGGAACTAGTAGGGGACAATGAGCAGTTCTTC many TRBV19 . TRBJ2-1
CASSTPTGKEDGYTF TGTGCCAGCAGCACTCCGACAGGGAAGGAGGATGGCTACACCTTC medium-sized TRBV7-9 TRBD1 TRBJ1-2
CASSQSQGRGAFF TGTGCCAGCAGCCAATCCCAGGGCAGGGGTGCTTTCTTT many TRBV11-2 . TRBJ1-1
CASIGLAGGQETQYF TGCGCCAGCATCGGACTAGCGGGAGGCCAAGAGACCCAGTACTTC many TRBV10-2 TRBD2 TRBJ2-5
CASSLGDRVIPSPLHF TGTGCCAGCAGCTTAGGAGACAGGGTGATTCCTTCACCCCTCCACTTT many TRBV7-8 TRBD1 TRBJ1-6
CSAYNRGSQETQYF TGCAGTGCTTATAACCGGGGTAGCCAAGAGACCCAGTACTTC many TRBV20-1 . TRBJ2-5
CASSEGRNYGYTF TGTGCCAGCAGCGAGGGTCGCAACTATGGCTACACCTTC . TRBV2 . TRBJ1-2
CASSLDGQPLDTQYF TGTGCCAGCAGCTTAGACGGACAGCCCTTGGATACGCAGTATTTT many TRBV7-2 . TRBJ2-3